Listed below are T cell receptor beta chains from one sample, sequenced in a study of OX40 agonist ivuxolimab in advanced cancers. Sequencing used immunoSEQ multiplex PCR; TCRdb keeps in-frame clones, though not all of them. The sample lists tens of thousands of clones, 81% occurring once. The sequences come from CD4+ or CD8+ T cells sorted from blood, collected in a trial of the OX40 agonist ivuxolimab. All receptors derive from an adult with an advanced solid tumor such as melanoma, head and neck, liver or kidney cancer. Both conserved end residues are part of each CDR3. D genes are given only for firm matches. Rows may omit the clone size; those that give it use once, few, many or a size class.

V: TRBV2; size: NA; J: TRBJ1-1; D: NA; DNA: TGTGCCAGCATTGGGGGGAAGAACACTGAAGCTTTCTTT; CDR3: CASIGGKNTEAFF
V: TRBV10-3; size: NA; J: TRBJ2-3; D: NA; DNA: TGTGCCATCAGTGAAGGGGCTAGTAAAGATACGCAGTATTTT; CDR3: CAISEGASKDTQYF
V: TRBV5-4; size: NA; J: TRBJ2-3; D: NA; DNA: TGTGCCAGCCAGATTAGCCCGACAGATCTCACAGATACGCAGTATTTT; CDR3: CASQISPTDLTDTQYF
V: TRBV27; size: NA; J: TRBJ1-5; D: NA; DNA: TGTGCCAGCAGTGTAGAGGGGTCTAATCAGCCCCAGCATTTT; CDR3: CASSVEGSNQPQHF
V: TRBV4-3; size: NA; J: TRBJ1-4; D: NA; DNA: TGCGCCAGCAGCCAAGGGGGGGCAGGGTATACGGAAAAACTGTTTTTT; CDR3: CASSQGGAGYTEKLFF
V: TRBV10-3; size: NA; J: TRBJ2-3; D: TRBD1; DNA: TGTGCCATCAGACTGACAGGGAACACAGATACGCAGTATTTT; CDR3: CAIRLTGNTDTQYF
V: TRBV7-2; size: NA; J: TRBJ1-5; D: TRBD1; DNA: TGTGCCAGCAGCTTAGGGACAGGGCCCTATCAGCCCCAGCATTTT; CDR3: CASSLGTGPYQPQHF
V: TRBV27; size: NA; J: TRBJ2-3; D: TRBD2; DNA: TGTGCCAGCAAACTGGCGGGGGGGATGATTACGGATACGCAGTATTTT; CDR3: CASKLAGGMITDTQYF
V: TRBV2; size: NA; J: TRBJ2-6; D: NA; DNA: TGTGCCAGCCCTACGGACCCCGGGAGCGTCCTGACTTTC; CDR3: CASPTDPGSVLTF
V: TRBV4-2; size: NA; J: TRBJ2-1; D: NA; DNA: TGTGCCAGCAGCCCTCCCCTCAGAATGGATGAGCAGTTCTTC; CDR3: CASSPPLRMDEQFF
V: TRBV6-1; size: once; J: TRBJ2-5; D: NA; DNA: TGTGCCAGCAGTGAAGGCTGGAGGGGGACCCAGTACTTC; CDR3: CASSEGWRGTQYF
V: TRBV30; size: NA; J: TRBJ2-2; D: NA; DNA: TGTGCCTGGAGTCTATCTTCCCCCGGGGAGCTGTTTTTT; CDR3: CAWSLSSPGELFF
V: TRBV18; size: NA; J: TRBJ1-2; D: NA; DNA: TGTGCCAGCTCACCAAGGGCGGGCGAGGATGGCTACACCTTC; CDR3: CASSPRAGEDGYTF
V: TRBV4-2; size: NA; J: TRBJ1-2; D: NA; DNA: TGTGCCAGCAGCCAAGATTTAGGTCTGAGAGGCTATGGCTACACCTTC; CDR3: CASSQDLGLRGYGYTF
V: TRBV30; size: few; J: TRBJ2-3; D: TRBD2; DNA: TGTGCCTGGAGTGTAGGGCTAGCGGGGGTTACAGATACGCAGTATTTT; CDR3: CAWSVGLAGVTDTQYF
V: TRBV20-1; size: NA; J: TRBJ1-4; D: NA; DNA: TGCGGCCTGGGAGGCCCTGAAAAACTGTTTTTT; CDR3: CGLGGPEKLFF
V: TRBV6-5; size: NA; J: TRBJ1-2; D: NA; DNA: TGTGCCAGCAGTTACTCTATGGGTTCCTACACCTTC; CDR3: CASSYSMGSYTF
V: TRBV7-6; size: NA; J: TRBJ1-1; D: NA; DNA: TGTGCCAGCAGCCAAATAAGGGGGAACACTGAAGCTTTCTTT; CDR3: CASSQIRGNTEAFF
V: TRBV18; size: once; J: TRBJ1-2; D: NA; DNA: TGTGCCAGCTCACCAGGCACGGGGTATGGCTACACCTTC; CDR3: CASSPGTGYGYTF
V: TRBV19; size: once; J: TRBJ2-1; D: TRBD2; DNA: TGTGCCAGTACCCAGACGCAACTAGCGGGGGGGTTGAAGCAGTTCTTC; CDR3: CASTQTQLAGGLKQFF
V: TRBV7-9; size: NA; J: TRBJ2-3; D: TRBD2; DNA: TGTGCCAGCAGCTTATACACTAGCGGGGGAAGCACAGATACGCAGTATTTT; CDR3: CASSLYTSGGSTDTQYF
V: TRBV5-6; size: NA; J: TRBJ2-3; D: NA; DNA: TGTGCCAGCTCCCACCGGACAGATACGCAGTATTTT; CDR3: CASSHRTDTQYF
V: TRBV18; size: NA; J: TRBJ2-7; D: NA; DNA: TGTGCCAGCTCACCCCAACAATCCTTCTCCTACGAGCAGTACTTC; CDR3: CASSPQQSFSYEQYF
V: TRBV4-1; size: NA; J: TRBJ2-5; D: TRBD2; DNA: TGCGCCAGCAGCCAAGGGTGGGCGGGGGTTGAGACCCAGTACTTC; CDR3: CASSQGWAGVETQYF
V: TRBV6-1; size: NA; J: TRBJ1-2; D: NA; DNA: TGTGCCAGCGATGACCGGGCCTCACCGGGCGGCTACACCTTC; CDR3: CASDDRASPGGYTF
V: TRBV20-1; size: NA; J: TRBJ1-2; D: NA; DNA: TGCAGTGCTAAGAACTATGGCTACACCTTC; CDR3: CSAKNYGYTF
V: TRBV11-2; size: few; J: TRBJ1-2; D: NA; DNA: TGTGCCAGCAGCTCAATCCGGGTTGAGTACTATGGCTACACCTTC; CDR3: CASSSIRVEYYGYTF
V: TRBV5-1; size: many; J: TRBJ1-1; D: NA; DNA: TGCGCCAGCTCCTGGACCCAGAACACTGAAGCTTTCTTT; CDR3: CASSWTQNTEAFF
V: TRBV28; size: NA; J: TRBJ1-2; D: NA; DNA: TGTGCCAGCAGTTTGAGGTCAACGGGAAACTATGGCTACACCTTC; CDR3: CASSLRSTGNYGYTF
V: TRBV7-2; size: NA; J: TRBJ1-1; D: NA; DNA: TGTGCCAGCAGCTTACTACAGAACACTGAAGCTTTCTTT; CDR3: CASSLLQNTEAFF
V: TRBV4-2; size: NA; J: TRBJ1-5; D: NA; DNA: TGTGCCAGCAGCCAAGATAGAGCGCAGAACAATCAGCCCCAGCATTTT; CDR3: CASSQDRAQNNQPQHF
V: TRBV2; size: NA; J: TRBJ1-6; D: NA; DNA: TGTGCCAGCAGCCCAGACAGGTCGGCGTCACCCCTCCACTTT; CDR3: CASSPDRSASPLHF
V: TRBV30; size: once; J: TRBJ1-2; D: TRBD1; DNA: TGTGCCTGGAGCGCACCCGACAGGGCGGATGGCTACACCTTC; CDR3: CAWSAPDRADGYTF
V: TRBV2; size: few; J: TRBJ2-7; D: NA; DNA: TGTGCCAGCAGGGAAAGCTCCTACGAGCAGTACTTC; CDR3: CASRESSYEQYF
V: TRBV19; size: NA; J: TRBJ1-5; D: TRBD1; DNA: TGTGCCAGTAGTATCCTTCTCACCGGGACAGCCACTTATCAGCCCCAGCATTTT; CDR3: CASSILLTGTATYQPQHF
V: TRBV6-1; size: NA; J: TRBJ1-4; D: NA; DNA: TGTGCCAGCAGTGAAGTTTTCAGGGCGAATGAAAAACTGTTTTTT; CDR3: CASSEVFRANEKLFF
V: TRBV7-3; size: NA; J: TRBJ2-7; D: NA; DNA: TGTGCCAGCAGCATCTCGGGGGCCTACGAGCAGTACTTC; CDR3: CASSISGAYEQYF
V: TRBV7-9; size: medium-sized; J: TRBJ1-4; D: NA; DNA: TGTGCCAGCAGCACCCCAGGGTGGGATGAAAAACTGTTTTTT; CDR3: CASSTPGWDEKLFF
V: TRBV6-1; size: NA; J: TRBJ1-5; D: TRBD1; DNA: TGTGCCAGCAGCTGGACAGGGTACAATCAGCCCCAGCATTTT; CDR3: CASSWTGYNQPQHF
V: TRBV18; size: NA; J: TRBJ1-4; D: TRBD1; DNA: TGTGCCAGCTCACAATCGGCGGAGGACAGGGTTATAGCGACTAATGAAAAACTGTTTTTT; CDR3: CASSQSAEDRVIATNEKLFF
V: TRBV5-1; size: NA; J: TRBJ2-7; D: TRBD1; DNA: TGCGCCAGCAGCCCCGCCGGGACAGCCTACGAGCAGTACTTC; CDR3: CASSPAGTAYEQYF
V: TRBV4-2; size: NA; J: TRBJ2-1; D: NA; DNA: TGTGCCAGCAGCCAACCGGGCAGGGGGGGGAATGAGCAGTTCTTC; CDR3: CASSQPGRGGNEQFF
V: TRBV7-8; size: NA; J: TRBJ2-2; D: TRBD1; DNA: TGTGCCAGCAGCTCCCCGGGGGGACAGGGAGTAACCGGGGAGCTGTTTTTT; CDR3: CASSSPGGQGVTGELFF
V: TRBV7-3; size: NA; J: TRBJ2-1; D: TRBD2; DNA: TGTGCCAGCAGCCCACTAGCGGGGGGTTTGAATGAGCAGTTCTTC; CDR3: CASSPLAGGLNEQFF
V: TRBV5-6; size: NA; J: TRBJ1-2; D: NA; DNA: TGTGCCAGCGGTTTCAGACGAGGCCACCGAGAAAATGGCTACACCTTC; CDR3: CASGFRRGHRENGYTF
V: TRBV9; size: NA; J: TRBJ1-3; D: NA; DNA: TGTGCCAGCAGCACCTCGGGGGCAAACTCTGGAAACACCATATATTTT; CDR3: CASSTSGANSGNTIYF
V: TRBV7-7; size: NA; J: TRBJ2-3; D: NA; DNA: TGTGCTAGCAGCTCGGACTCAGGGTATACGCAGTATTTT; CDR3: CASSSDSGYTQYF
V: TRBV2; size: NA; J: TRBJ1-2; D: NA; DNA: TGTGCCAGCAGTGAAGATCGGGGGGCAAGCTATGGCTACACCTTC; CDR3: CASSEDRGASYGYTF
V: TRBV18; size: NA; J: TRBJ1-2; D: NA; DNA: TGTGCCAGCTCACCGACCCGGGGACAACAAGGCTACACCTTC; CDR3: CASSPTRGQQGYTF
V: TRBV18; size: NA; J: TRBJ1-2; D: TRBD1; DNA: TGTGCCAGCTCAGTACAACAGGGGCCCCTTTCGGATAACTATGGCTACACCTTC; CDR3: CASSVQQGPLSDNYGYTF
V: TRBV6-1; size: medium-sized; J: TRBJ1-6; D: NA; DNA: TGTGCCAGCGGGGGCAGGTCGTATAATTCACCCCTCCACTTT; CDR3: CASGGRSYNSPLHF
V: TRBV27; size: NA; J: TRBJ1-5; D: TRBD1; DNA: TGTGCTAGCAGTTTACGGGGACAGGGTTTTCAGCCCCAGCATTTT; CDR3: CASSLRGQGFQPQHF
V: TRBV30; size: NA; J: TRBJ1-5; D: NA; DNA: TGTGCCTGGAGTCATGGGGTATCAAATCAGCCCCAGCATTTT; CDR3: CAWSHGVSNQPQHF
V: TRBV5-1; size: NA; J: TRBJ1-3; D: NA; DNA: TGCGCCAGCAGCTTGACAGGGACTGGAAACACCATATATTTT; CDR3: CASSLTGTGNTIYF
V: TRBV7-7; size: NA; J: TRBJ2-1; D: NA; DNA: TGTGCCAGCAGCTTGAGTAGCATTGGTGAGCAGTTCTTC; CDR3: CASSLSSIGEQFF
V: TRBV5-4; size: NA; J: TRBJ2-1; D: NA; DNA: TGTGCCAGCAGCTCAGAATACAGTAATAATGAGCAGTTCTTC; CDR3: CASSSEYSNNEQFF
V: TRBV5-4; size: NA; J: TRBJ1-2; D: TRBD1; DNA: TGTGCCAGCAGCTTGTTAGTCAGGGGGGATGATGGCTACACCTTC; CDR3: CASSLLVRGDDGYTF
V: TRBV19; size: NA; J: TRBJ2-1; D: TRBD2; DNA: TGTGCCAGTAAAGGGCAGGACGGGACTAGCGGGGGGTTGTCCTACAATGAGCAGTTCTTC; CDR3: CASKGQDGTSGGLSYNEQFF